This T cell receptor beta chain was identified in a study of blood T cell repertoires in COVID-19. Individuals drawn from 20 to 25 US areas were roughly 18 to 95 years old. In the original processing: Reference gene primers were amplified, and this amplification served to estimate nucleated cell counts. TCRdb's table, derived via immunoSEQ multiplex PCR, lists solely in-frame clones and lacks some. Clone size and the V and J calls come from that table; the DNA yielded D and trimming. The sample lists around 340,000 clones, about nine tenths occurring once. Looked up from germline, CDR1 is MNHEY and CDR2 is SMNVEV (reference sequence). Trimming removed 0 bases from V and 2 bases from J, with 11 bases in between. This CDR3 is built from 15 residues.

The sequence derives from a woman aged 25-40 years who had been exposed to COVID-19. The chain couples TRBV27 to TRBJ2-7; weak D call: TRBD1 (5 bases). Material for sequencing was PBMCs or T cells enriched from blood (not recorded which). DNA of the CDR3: TGTGCCAGCAGTTTATCAGGCAGGGTCCCCTACGAGCAGTACTTC. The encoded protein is CASSLSGRVPYEQYF.